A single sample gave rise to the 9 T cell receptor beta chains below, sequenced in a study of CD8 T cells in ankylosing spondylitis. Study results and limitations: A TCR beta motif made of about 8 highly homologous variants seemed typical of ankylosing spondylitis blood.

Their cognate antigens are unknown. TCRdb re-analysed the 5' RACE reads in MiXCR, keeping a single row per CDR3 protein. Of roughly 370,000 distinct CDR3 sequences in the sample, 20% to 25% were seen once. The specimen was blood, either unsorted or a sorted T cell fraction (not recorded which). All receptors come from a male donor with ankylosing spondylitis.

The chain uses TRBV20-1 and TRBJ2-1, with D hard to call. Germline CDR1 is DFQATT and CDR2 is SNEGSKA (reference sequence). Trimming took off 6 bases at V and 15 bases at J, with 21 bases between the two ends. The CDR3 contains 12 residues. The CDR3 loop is CSALPPSDRGFF. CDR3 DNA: TGCAGTGCCTTGCCCCCCTCGGACCGCGGGTTCTTC.

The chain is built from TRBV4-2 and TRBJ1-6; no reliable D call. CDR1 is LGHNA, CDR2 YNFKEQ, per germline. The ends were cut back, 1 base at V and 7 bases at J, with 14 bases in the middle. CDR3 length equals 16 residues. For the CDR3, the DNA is TGTGCCAGCAGCCAAGTGGGCGGCCCGGCGAATTCACCCCTCCACTTT. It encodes CASSQVGGPANSPLHF.

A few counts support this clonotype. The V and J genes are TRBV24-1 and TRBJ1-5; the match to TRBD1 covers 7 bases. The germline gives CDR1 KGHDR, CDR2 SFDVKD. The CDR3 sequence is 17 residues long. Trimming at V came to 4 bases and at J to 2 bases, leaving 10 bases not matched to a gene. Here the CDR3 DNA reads TGTGCCACCAGTGAATACAGGGGCCTTAGGGGCAATCAGCCCCAGCATTTT. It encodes CATSEYRGLRGNQPQHF.

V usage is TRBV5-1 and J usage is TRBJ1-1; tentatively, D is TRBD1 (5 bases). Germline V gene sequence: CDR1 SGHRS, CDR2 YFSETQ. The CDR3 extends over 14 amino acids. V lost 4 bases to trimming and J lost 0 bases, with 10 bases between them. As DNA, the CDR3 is TGCGCCAGCAGCCCCAGGGTAATGAACACTGAAGCTTTCTTT. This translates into CASSPRVMNTEAFF.

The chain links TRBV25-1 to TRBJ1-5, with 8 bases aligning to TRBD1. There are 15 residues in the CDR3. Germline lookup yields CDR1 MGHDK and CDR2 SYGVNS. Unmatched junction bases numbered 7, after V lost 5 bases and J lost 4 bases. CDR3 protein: CASSRDRTGNQPQHF. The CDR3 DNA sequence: TGTGCCAGCAGTCGGGACAGGACAGGTAATCAGCCCCAGCATTTT.

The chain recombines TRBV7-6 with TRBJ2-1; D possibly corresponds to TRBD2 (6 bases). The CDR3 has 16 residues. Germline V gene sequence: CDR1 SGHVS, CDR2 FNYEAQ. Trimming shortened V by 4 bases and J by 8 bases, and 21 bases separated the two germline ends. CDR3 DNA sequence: TGTGCCAGCAGCTCAACTAGGGAGACTAGTCCCTATGAGCAGTTCTTC. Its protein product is CASSSTRETSPYEQFF.

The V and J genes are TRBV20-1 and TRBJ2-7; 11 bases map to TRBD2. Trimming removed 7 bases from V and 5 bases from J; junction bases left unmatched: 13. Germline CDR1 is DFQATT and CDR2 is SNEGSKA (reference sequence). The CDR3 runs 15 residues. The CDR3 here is CSVSSPEGLADEQYF. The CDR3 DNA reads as TGCAGTGTTAGTTCCCCCGAGGGACTAGCGGACGAGCAGTACTTC.

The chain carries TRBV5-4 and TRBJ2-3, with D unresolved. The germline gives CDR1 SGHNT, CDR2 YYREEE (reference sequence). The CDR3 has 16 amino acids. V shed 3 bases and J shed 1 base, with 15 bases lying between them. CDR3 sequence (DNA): TGTGCCAGCAGCTCAGTCAGGCGGTCCGGCACAGATACGCAGTATTTT. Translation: CASSSVRRSGTDTQYF.

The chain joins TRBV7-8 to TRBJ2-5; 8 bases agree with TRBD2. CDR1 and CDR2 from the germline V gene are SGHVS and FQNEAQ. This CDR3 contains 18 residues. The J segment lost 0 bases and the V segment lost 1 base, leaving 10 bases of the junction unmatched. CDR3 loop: CASSLDYFGRADQETQYF. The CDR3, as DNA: TGTGCCAGCAGCTTAGACTATTTCGGGAGGGCTGACCAAGAGACCCAGTACTTC.